This T cell receptor (beta chain) was obtained from a study of T cells in localized non-small cell lung cancer. CDR3 size: 13 residues. Germline lookup yields CDR1 MDHEN and CDR2 SYDVKM. Between the trimmed V and J ends, which lost 7 bases and 7 bases, there was a span of 16 bases. On this clone: Its specificity is unknown.

Libraries were prepared by immunoSEQ multiplex PCR; TCRdb keeps only in-frame clonotypes and omits some of them. Of fewer than 40,000 clones listed, 87% are singletons. Study-wide results and limits: Clonality of T cells reached its maximum in uninvolved adjacent lung, surpassing tumor. Appearing in adjacent lung were a median about 57 of the top 100 tumor clones. Sequencing covered just one tumor region, so heterogeneity cannot be ruled out.

This specimen was peripheral blood mononuclear cells, taken before any cancer treatment. The source is a man between 40 and 69 years old with stage III lung adenocarcinoma. The chain has TRBV28 and TRBJ1-2; the D gene is possibly TRBD1 (6 bases). CDR3 coding DNA: TGTGCCAGCAACCTAGGGGGGGCGTTTGGCTACACCTTC. Translation gives CASNLGGAFGYTF.